The source of this T cell receptor (beta chain) is a study of early T cells in non-severe SARS-CoV-2 infection. The wider study: Chains were unpaired, as sequencing was done on bulk RNA from unsorted whole blood.

Unique molecular identifiers were attached to individual cDNA molecules. TCRdb fed the 5' RACE reads into MiXCR, producing one record per CDR3 protein. The sample lists tens of thousands of distinct CDR3 sequences; 9.5% to 15% were seen once. The sample holds many counts of this clonotype. The receptor's source is an adult who was a healthcare worker with PCR-confirmed SARS-CoV-2 infection or an uninfected control (not recorded which). The source material was whole blood.

The CDR3 bases are TGTGCCAGCAGTTCTCTACCGGCCACTGAAGCTTTCTTT. Amino acid sequence: CASSSLPATEAFF. This chain links TRBV12-3 or TRBV12-4 with TRBJ1-1; D is undetermined. V lost 4 bases to trimming and J lost 4 bases, with 10 bases between them. CDR3 length: 13 residues.